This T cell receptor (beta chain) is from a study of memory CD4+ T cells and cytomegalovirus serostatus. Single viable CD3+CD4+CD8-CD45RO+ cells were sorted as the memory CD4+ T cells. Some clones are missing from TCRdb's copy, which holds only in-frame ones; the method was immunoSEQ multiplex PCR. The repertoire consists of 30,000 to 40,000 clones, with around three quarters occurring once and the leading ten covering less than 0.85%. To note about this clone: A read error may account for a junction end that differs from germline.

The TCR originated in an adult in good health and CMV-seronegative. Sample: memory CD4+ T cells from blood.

The CDR3 here is CASSLSPFSAGVSFNEQFF. CDR3 in DNA: TGTGCCAGCAGCTTAAGCCCTTTTTCCGCGGGGGTCTCCTTCAATGAGCAGTTCTTC. The chain employs TRBV7-2 and TRBJ2-1; 7 positions agree with TRBD2. The V gene's germline CDR1 is SGHTA and CDR2 FQGNSA. The CDR3 contains 19 residues. The variable domain in full, completed from reference TRBV7-2 and TRBJ2-1, reads GAGVSQSPSNKVTEKGKDVELRCDPISGHTALYWYRQSLGQGLEFLIYFQGNSAPDKSGLPSDRFSAERTGGSVSTLTIQRTQQEDSAVYLCASSLSPFSAGVSFNEQFFGPGTRLTVL.